This TCR beta chain was retrieved from a study of blood T cell dynamics during melanoma immunotherapy. Whole-study context: Standard first-line treatment here was pembrolizumab or nivolumab plus ipilimumab in metastatic melanoma. Study-wide points: Whether repertoire-driving clones were melanoma-specific could not be determined.

A fixed DNA input of 300 to 350 ng was used per bulk PBMC sample. Here immunoSEQ multiplex PCR was the method, and the copy in TCRdb shows in-frame clones only, minus some. The table has a few thousand clones, roughly 84% seen once. Germline V gene lookup returns CDR1 SGDLS and CDR2 YYNGEE. With 0 bases removed from V and 8 bases from J, the gap between germline ends came to 17 bases. The CDR3 spans 16 residues. Time point noted: week 3, after first cycle of checkpoint inhibitor. Patients had no prior systemic cancer treatment, immunosuppressants or other active cancers. As for this clone: The target antigen is unknown.

The specimen was blood, collected from a patient treated with checkpoint blockade. The chain recombines TRBV9 with TRBJ2-2; TRBD1 is a possible D gene (6 bases). This receptor was identified in a human donor with melanoma. Some clones in this sample may be carry-over from other donors' samples. The CDR3 is CASSVADRPSGGELFF. The CDR3, as DNA: TGTGCCAGCAGCGTAGCGGACAGACCCTCGGGGGGGGAGCTGTTTTTT.